The 12 T cell receptor beta chains reported below all come from one sample, sequenced in a study of shared clonotypes between healthy human individuals. The protocol was immunoSEQ multiplex PCR, while the TCRdb copy is restricted to in-frame clones and leaves out a portion. The table includes fewer than 1.6 million clones, 97% to 99% detected once. The sample was naive CD4+ T cells sorted from blood. The subset is: CD45RA+ positively selected. Receptor source: a young man in good health.

The rearrangement links TRBV28 to TRBJ2-1; no clear D. The germline V and J ends were trimmed by 4 bases and 12 bases, with 19 bases remaining between them. The CDR3 runs to 14 residues. From germline, CDR1 is MDHEN and CDR2 SYDVKM. CDR3 DNA: TGTGCCAGCAGTTCTCCTGGAAATAATATCGCGCAGTTCTTC. It encodes CASSSPGNNIAQFF.

The rearrangement uses TRBV14 and TRBJ1-4; no clear D gene. V was pared by 2 bases and J by 4 bases, with 8 bases between. CDR1 and CDR2 (germline): SGHDN, FVKESK. There are 14 residues in the CDR3. The CDR3 region has the DNA TGTGCCAGCAGCCAACACGGCTATAATGAAAAACTGTTTTTT. The encoded protein is CASSQHGYNEKLFF.

Only one count was recorded for this clone. The chain recombines TRBV18 with TRBJ1-3; D not certain. CDR1 and CDR2 (germline): KGHSH, LQKENI. CDR3 length: 15 amino acids. V shed 3 bases and J shed 0 bases, with 9 bases lying between them. CDR3: CASSPIPSSGNTIYF. Here the CDR3 DNA reads TGTGCCAGCTCACCCATACCATCCTCTGGAAACACCATATATTTT.

The chain carries TRBV7-2 and TRBJ2-1, with D possibly being TRBD1 (5 bases). Germline CDR1 reads SGHTA; CDR2 reads FQGNSA. This CDR3 has 13 amino acids. With 1 base removed from V and 10 bases from J, the gap between germline ends came to 11 bases. CDR3 sequence (DNA): TGTGCCAGCAGCTTAGAAGTCCAGGGAGAGCAGTTCTTC. This encodes CASSLEVQGEQFF. The full variable domain, in which reference TRBV7-2 and TRBJ2-1 provide the parts outside the CDR3, is GAGVSQSPSNKVTEKGKDVELRCDPISGHTALYWYRQSLGQGLEFLIYFQGNSAPDKSGLPSDRFSAERTGGSVSTLTIQRTQQEDSAVYLCASSLEVQGEQFFGPGTRLTVL.

The rearrangement joins TRBV7-3 to TRBJ2-5; 10 bases line up with TRBD1. J was trimmed by 5 bases and V by 2 bases; bases with no gene match: 11. There are 17 residues in the CDR3. Germline CDR1 SGHTA, CDR2 FQGTGA. CDR3 loop: CASSLVPIDRGRETQYF. Written as DNA, the CDR3 is TGTGCCAGCAGCTTAGTTCCAATCGACAGGGGGCGGGAGACCCAGTACTTC. Full variable domain (rest looked up from reference TRBV7-3 and TRBJ2-5): GAGVSQTPSNKVTEKGKYVELRCDPISGHTALYWYRQSLGQGPEFLIYFQGTGAADDSGLPNDRFFAVRPEGSVSTLKIQRTERGDSAVYLCASSLVPIDRGRETQYFGPGTRLLVL.

This chain connects TRBV10-2 to TRBJ2-1; D may be TRBD1 or TRBD2 (6 bases each). Germline-derived CDR1 and CDR2 are WSHSY and SAAADI. This CDR3 has 12 amino acids. The ends were cut back, 9 bases at V and 8 bases at J, with 14 bases in the middle. The CDR3 spells CASWGAGHEQFF. The CDR3 DNA reads as TGCGCCAGTTGGGGGGCGGGACATGAGCAGTTCTTC.

This chain joins TRBV18 and TRBJ2-1; D is unclear. The CDR3 spans 16 residues. Germline CDR1 is KGHSH and CDR2 is LQKENI. The V end lost 0 bases, the J end lost 0 bases, and 9 bases lay between the germline ends. As DNA, the CDR3 is TGTGCCAGCTCACCACCGGCGCGTCGCTCCTACAATGAGCAGTTCTTC. This translates into CASSPPARRSYNEQFF.

The rearrangement links TRBV18 to TRBJ2-2, with a weak D call TRBD2 (6 bases). V gave up 3 bases and J gave up 6 bases, with 11 bases separating them. The CDR3 has 14 amino acids. CDR1 KGHSH and CDR2 LQKENI come from the germline V gene. CDR3 in DNA: TGTGCCAGCTCACCTATAGGGGAGGCCGGGGAGCTGTTTTTT. Its protein is CASSPIGEAGELFF.

This clone occurred once. The rearrangement joins TRBV11-2 to TRBJ2-7, with D perhaps being TRBD1 or TRBD2 (5 bases each). The CDR3 loop spans 14 amino acids. CDR1 is SGHAT, CDR2 FQNNGV, per germline. V lost 5 bases to trimming and J lost 2 bases, with 13 bases between them. In DNA, the CDR3 is TGTGCCAGCAGCCTACTAGGGGCCCCCTACGAGCAGTACTTC. As protein: CASSLLGAPYEQYF.

The V gene is TRBV7-8, the J gene TRBJ2-5; maybe TRBD2 (6 bases). Germline CDR1 SGHVS, CDR2 FQNEAQ. The V and J ends lost 0 bases and 7 bases respectively, with 12 bases between them. The CDR3 extends over 14 amino acids. CDR3 sequence (DNA): TGTGCCAGCAGCTTAGCGGGGACGGAGGGGACCCAGTACTTC. Its translation is CASSLAGTEGTQYF.

This chain uses TRBV11-2 with TRBJ1-2; no clear D gene. This CDR3 spans 18 amino acids. Germline CDR1 SGHAT, CDR2 FQNNGV. V lost 5 bases, J lost 4 bases, and 26 bases lay in between. The CDR3 reads CASSHLKGKLGIGYGYTF. CDR3 nucleotide sequence: TGTGCCAGCAGCCACCTAAAGGGAAAACTCGGTATCGGCTATGGCTACACCTTC.

The chain is built from TRBV28 and TRBJ1-2, with D tentatively TRBD1 (5 bases). CDR1 is MDHEN, CDR2 SYDVKM, per germline. V was trimmed by 5 bases and J by 7 bases, leaving 8 bases between them. This CDR3 spans 11 amino acids. CDR3 sequence reads: CASSQGSGYTF. In DNA, the CDR3 is TGTGCCAGCAGTCAGGGAAGTGGCTACACCTTC.